The TCR beta chain described here comes from a study of vaccination and CD4 T cells after COVID-19. Study in general: The post-vaccine samples came a median about 70 days after dose two (range 14 to 241). Spike peptides, overlapping and drawn from SARS-CoV-2, HCoV-NL63, HCoV-OC43 and HCoV-229E, were used to stimulate cells. Study-wide results and limits: Spike mono-reactivity was evident in 304 of the 307 vaccine-specific clones derived from convalescent patients.

The treatment denotes: roughly 11-day PBMC culture with coronavirus spike peptide pools or control peptides (ViraFEST assay). Worth noting for this clonotype: Its matching antigen is unknown.

V trimming: 0 bases; J trimming: 3 bases; junction bases outside the gene matches: 5. This CDR3 is built from 17 residues. The germline gives CDR1 LGHNA, CDR2 YSLEER. CD4+ T cells that had been cultured provided DNA sequenced with the Oncomine TCR Beta short-read assay. Genomic DNA was extracted from cultured CD4+ T cells. TCRdb reanalysed the PCR reads using MiXCR and keeps one entry per CDR3 protein. The table has roughly 8,900 distinct CDR3 sequences, 64% seen once. The V and J genes are TRBV4-3 and TRBJ1-6; 7 bases map to TRBD1. The sequence was collected from a human donor who had recovered from COVID-19. Sequencing was performed on CD4+ T cells from blood, cultured in vitro. In DNA form, the CDR3 reads TGCGCCAGCAGCCAAGAATTGCAGGGGGGCTATAATTCACCCCTCCACTTT. Translation gives CASSQELQGGYNSPLHF.